This T cell receptor beta chain is from a study of cytomegalovirus exposure and HLA in healthy donors. Overall study: The approximately 130 validation repertoires were reported in a later analysis to have been generated on the same platform as the roughly 670 first-cohort repertoires. The study, taken as a whole, reports: TCR beta chains numbering under 200 were designated cytomegalovirus-associated. Under in vitro conditions, a few CMV-associated chains were confirmed as specific for CMV antigens. Reportedly, diagnosis of cytomegalovirus status by the classifier showed high specificity and sensitivity.

This clone was recorded once. Its target is not known. Profiling relied on immunoSEQ multiplex PCR, and the TCRdb table lists in-frame clones only, not all of them. The repertoire includes about 250,000 clones, roughly 87% of them detected once, and about 11% sits in the top ten. With 6 bases clipped from V and 0 bases from J, the junction kept 4 bases outside the gene matches. This CDR3 is 15 amino acids long. The germline V gene encodes CDR1 MDHEN and CDR2 SYDVKM. V usage is TRBV28 and J usage is TRBJ1-2; 10 nucleotides match TRBD1. This receptor was obtained from a man between 18 and 29 years old in good health and CMV-seropositive. The sample comprised PBMCs. CDR3 region: CASRDDRGPNYGYTF. The CDR3 coding sequence is TGTGCCAGCAGGGACGACAGGGGGCCTAACTATGGCTACACCTTC.